The 11 T cell receptor beta chains given below trace back to one sample, sequenced in a study of cytomegalovirus exposure and HLA in healthy donors. PCR amplification relied on 60 Vbeta primers (plus 13 Jbeta primers). This table comes from immunoSEQ multiplex PCR, and its TCRdb copy is limited to in-frame clones, with some not included. Of about 100,000 clones listed, approximately 74% are singletons. Sequencing input: PBMCs. Receptor source: a female donor in good health and CMV-seropositive.

This clone was counted between two and nine times. The rearrangement uses TRBV5-8 and TRBJ2-7; no reliable D call. Trimming took off 1 base at V and 9 bases at J, with 17 bases between the two ends. Germline CDR1 SGHTS, CDR2 YDEGEE. The CDR3 totals 14 residues. The CDR3: CASSLRTVTVVQYF. CDR3 bases: TGTGCCAGCAGCTTGCGCACGGTTACTGTCGTGCAGTACTTC.

This clone was seen a few times. This chain connects TRBV28 to TRBJ2-5, with 9 nucleotides matching TRBD1. Germline CDR1 is MDHEN and CDR2 is SYDVKM. V shed 3 bases, J shed 0 bases, and the junction held 2 bases outside the gene matches. CDR3 size: 15 residues. CDR3 DNA: TGTGCCAGCAGTTTCGGACAGGGGCACCAAGAGACCCAGTACTTC. Its protein is CASSFGQGHQETQYF.

CDR3: CASSQDRGGGARTDTQYF. Here the CDR3 DNA reads TGTGCCAGCAGCCAAGATCGCGGCGGGGGGGCCCGCACAGATACGCAGTATTTT. The rearrangement links TRBV4-2 to TRBJ2-3; 9 nucleotides match TRBD2. The CDR3 runs to 18 residues. V was pared by 0 bases and J by 1 base, with 8 bases of the junction left unmatched. Per the germline V gene, CDR1 is LGHNA and CDR2 is YNFKEQ.

The V gene is TRBV10-3, the J gene TRBJ1-1; 8 bases align to TRBD1. CDR1 and CDR2 (germline): ENHRY, SYGVKD. This CDR3 has 14 residues. The junction had 2 bases not matched to a gene; V was cut back by 4 bases and J by 1 base. CDR3 DNA sequence: TGTGCCATCAGTGGACAGGGGTCGAACACTGAAGCTTTCTTT. Its translation is CAISGQGSNTEAFF.

This chain uses TRBV7-9 with TRBJ1-3, with D maybe TRBD1 (5 bases). The CDR3 is 14 amino acids. The V gene lost 5 bases and the J gene lost 2 bases, with 10 bases spanning the gap. From germline, CDR1 is SEHNR and CDR2 FQNEAQ (reference sequence). CDR3 sequence: CASSPPRAGNTIYF. CDR3 in DNA: TGTGCCAGCAGCCCCCCCAGGGCTGGAAACACCATATATTTT.

The genes are TRBV7-2 and TRBJ2-3, with 10 bases that match TRBD2. V lost 5 bases and J lost 5; bases outside the gene matches: 13. This CDR3 has 17 residues. Per germline, CDR1 SGHTA and CDR2 FQGNSA. The CDR3 sequence is CASSRPKGAGGLDTQYF. In nucleotides, the CDR3 is TGTGCCAGCAGCCGACCAAAAGGAGCGGGGGGGCTAGATACGCAGTATTTT.

The V and J genes are TRBV2 and TRBJ2-2; D gene unclear. The CDR3 has 15 residues. CDR1 and CDR2 (germline): SNHLY, FYNNEI. V lost 3 bases and J 2 bases, leaving 10 bases between the germline ends. CDR3 in DNA: TGTGCCAGCAGTGACCTCACATTAAACACCGGGGAGCTGTTTTTT. This translates into CASSDLTLNTGELFF.

The chain has TRBV18 and TRBJ1-5; D not resolved. Trimming removed 1 base from V and 6 bases from J, with 10 bases in between. The CDR3 is made up of 14 amino acids. The germline V gene encodes CDR1 KGHSH and CDR2 LQKENI. This chain's CDR3 is CASSPLSGSQPQHF. In DNA form, the CDR3 reads TGTGCCAGCTCACCACTCTCGGGGAGTCAGCCCCAGCATTTT.

CDR3 in DNA: TGTGCCAGCGCAACCGGGACTAGCGGACTCTTTTACGAGCAGTACTTC. Residues: CASATGTSGLFYEQYF. V is TRBV6-6 and J is TRBJ2-7, with 11 bases lining up with TRBD2. This CDR3 region has 16 residues. Losses at the gene ends were 8 bases for V and 4 bases for J; bases not matched to a gene: 13. CDR1 MNHNY and CDR2 SVGAGI come from the germline V gene (reference sequence).

The chain recombines TRBV5-1 with TRBJ1-2, with 9 bases fitting TRBD1. CDR1 is SGHRS and CDR2 is YFSETQ in the germline V gene. V lost 3 bases and J lost 5; bases outside the gene matches: 8. The CDR3 length is 15 residues. The CDR3, as DNA: TGCGCCAGCAGCTGGGGACAGGGTAAATCTTATGGCTACACCTTC. Amino acids: CASSWGQGKSYGYTF.

The CDR3 loop reads CASSQGTGWYSNQPQHF. The CDR3 coding sequence is TGCGCCAGCAGCCAAGGGACAGGGTGGTATAGCAATCAGCCCCAGCATTTT. The rearrangement joins TRBV4-1 to TRBJ1-5; 8 nucleotides match TRBD1. Germline V lookup: CDR1 MGHRA, CDR2 YSYEKL. Trimming removed 1 base from V and 0 bases from J; junction bases left unmatched: 5. This CDR3 region has 17 residues.